A single sample is the source of the 20 T cell receptor beta chains below, sequenced in a study of cytomegalovirus exposure and HLA in healthy donors. A multiplex PCR was run with 60 Vbeta primers and 13 Jbeta primers. Assay: immunoSEQ multiplex PCR; the TCRdb copy retains only in-frame clones and omits some. The data show over 150,000 clones, less than 85% seen once. The sample comprised PBMCs. The receptors shown here come from a man aged 40-49 years in good health and CMV-seronegative.

This clone was seen just once. The chain carries TRBV7-2 and TRBJ2-7, with TRBD2 as a possible D gene (7 bases). Germline V gene data show CDR1 as SGHTA and CDR2 as FQGNSA. The CDR3 spans 17 residues. The V end lost 7 bases, the J end lost 0 bases, and 22 bases lay between the germline ends. This CDR3 reads CASTTVGGRTVSYEQYF. The CDR3 region has the DNA TGTGCCAGCACCACCGTCGGGGGGCGAACCGTCTCCTACGAGCAGTACTTC. Filled out from reference TRBV7-2 and TRBJ2-7, the complete variable domain reads GAGVSQSPSNKVTEKGKDVELRCDPISGHTALYWYRQSLGQGLEFLIYFQGNSAPDKSGLPSDRFSAERTGGSVSTLTIQRTQQEDSAVYLCASTTVGGRTVSYEQYFGPGTRLTVT.

CDR3 residues: CASSTTDYSNQPQHF. The CDR3 DNA follows: TGTGCCAGTAGTACAACAGATTATAGCAATCAGCCCCAGCATTTT. The V gene is TRBV19, the J gene TRBJ1-5; D remains ambiguous. The CDR3 runs to 15 residues. Trimming cost V 4 bases and J 0 bases, with 10 bases left between them. Germline CDR1 reads LNHDA; CDR2 reads SQIVND (reference sequence).

Here the CDR3 reads CASFVFHRGSYNEQFF. In DNA form, the CDR3 reads TGTGCCAGCTTCGTTTTCCACAGGGGTAGCTACAATGAGCAGTTCTTC. V gene TRBV5-6 combines with J gene TRBJ2-1; 7 nucleotides match TRBD1. Germline V lookup: CDR1 SGHDT, CDR2 YYEEEE. This CDR3 comprises 16 residues. V lost 7 bases, J lost 3 bases, and 13 bases stayed unmatched.

The chain carries TRBV4-1 and TRBJ2-7, with D perhaps matching TRBD2 (5 bases). Per germline, CDR1 MGHRA and CDR2 YSYEKL. The CDR3 has 14 amino acids. The V and J ends lost 5 bases and 6 bases respectively, with 17 bases between them. The CDR3 coding sequence is TGCGCCAGCAGCTTACGGGAAGATGCCTCCGAGCAGTACTTC. This gives the protein CASSLREDASEQYF.

In this sample, this clone turned up once. The CDR3 here is CASSVTGISGNTIYF. DNA for the CDR3: TGTGCCAGCAGTGTTACAGGGATCTCTGGAAACACCATATATTTT. The J gene is TRBJ1-3, the V gene TRBV9, with D possibly matching TRBD1 (6 bases). Germline V gene sequence: CDR1 SGDLS, CDR2 YYNGEE. The CDR3 sequence is 15 residues long. Between the trimmed V and J ends, which lost 5 bases and 0 bases, there was a span of 12 bases.

This rearrangement joins TRBV13 to TRBJ2-5, with 7 bases lining up with TRBD2. Germline V lookup: CDR1 PRHDT, CDR2 FYEKMQ (reference sequence). V dropped 7 bases and J dropped 4; count of bases not matched to a gene: 12. The CDR3 has 15 residues. CDR3 sequence (DNA): TGTGCCAGCACCTTCGGGACTACTAACCTAGAGACCCAGTACTTC. Residues: CASTFGTTNLETQYF. The full variable domain, with the rest looked up from reference TRBV13 and TRBJ2-5, is AAGVIQSPRHLIKEKRETATLKCYPIPRHDTVYWYQQGPGQDPQFLISFYEKMQSDKGSIPDRFSAQQFSDYHSELNMSSLELGDSALYFCASTFGTTNLETQYFGPGTRLLVL.

The J gene is TRBJ2-2, the V gene TRBV2; 11 bases match TRBD1. This CDR3 contains 15 residues. Germline V gene lookup returns CDR1 SNHLY and CDR2 FYNNEI. Trimming took 8 bases from V and 5 from J; bases not matched to a gene: 7. The CDR3 coding sequence is TGTGCCAGCGACACCGGGACAGGGGGTACCGGGGAGCTGTTTTTT. Translated: CASDTGTGGTGELFF.

In regard to this clone: One junction end does not reproduce the germline sequence, and a read error may be involved. This sequence joins TRBV7-9 and TRBJ1-2; D might be TRBD1 (6 bases). CDR1 is SEHNR and CDR2 is FQNEAQ in the germline V gene (reference sequence). The CDR3 runs to 15 residues. The CDR3 spells CSSSFSHRVDYGYTF. CDR3 sequence (DNA): TGTTCCAGCAGCTTTTCTCACAGGGTGGACTATGGCTACACCTTC.

The V call is TRBV4-3, the J call TRBJ2-7, with D uncertain. From germline, CDR1 is LGHNA and CDR2 YSLEER. The CDR3 length is 14 residues. Trimming cost V 1 base and J 4 bases, with 11 bases left between them. CDR3 residues: CASSQGRHQYEQYF. In nucleotides, the CDR3 is TGCGCCAGCAGCCAAGGTCGACACCAATACGAGCAGTACTTC.

CDR3 nucleotides: TGTGCCAGCAGCTTGGACGGTGACTATGGCTACACCTTC. This gives the protein CASSLDGDYGYTF. J is TRBJ1-2 and V is TRBV5-6; no firm D call. This CDR3 is 13 amino acids long. The V end lost 0 bases, the J end lost 3 bases, and 6 bases lay between the germline ends. Germline V CDR1 and CDR2: SGHDT, YYEEEE.

This chain links TRBV5-1 with TRBJ1-6; no clear D gene. The CDR3 is made up of 14 amino acids. CDR1 is SGHRS, CDR2 YFSETQ, per germline. Trimming stripped 0 bases from V and 7 bases from J, with 8 bases between. This chain's CDR3 is CASSLAGLNSPLHF. DNA of the CDR3: TGCGCCAGCAGCTTGGCAGGCTTAAATTCACCCCTCCACTTT.

This clone turned up a few times. The V call is TRBV13, the J call TRBJ2-7; 8 nucleotides align to TRBD2. The V gene's germline CDR1 is PRHDT and CDR2 FYEKMQ (reference sequence). Trimming took 3 bases from V and 2 from J; bases not matched to a gene: 3. The CDR3 extends over 14 amino acids. CDR3 nucleotides: TGTGCCAGCAGCTTCGGGGGGGAGGCCTACGAGCAGTACTTC. Translation: CASSFGGEAYEQYF.

The J gene is TRBJ2-3, the V gene TRBV7-8, with 8 bases that match TRBD2. Germline trimming cut 1 base from V and 2 bases from J; bases unmatched to any gene: 2. The CDR3 runs 15 residues. Germline CDR1 is SGHVS and CDR2 is FQNEAQ. CDR3 in DNA: TGTGCCAGCAGCTTAGGTAGCGGGACCACAGATACGCAGTATTTT. It codes for CASSLGSGTTDTQYF.

Notes on this clone: Germline and junction disagree at one end, which may indicate a read error. V and J are TRBV7-9 and TRBJ2-3; 8 bases are a match to TRBD1. This CDR3 comprises 15 residues. Germline V gene sequence: CDR1 SEHNR, CDR2 FQNEAQ (reference sequence). CDR3 in DNA: TGTTCCAGCAGCTTACGGGACAGGCTGTCTGATACGCAGTATTTT. Protein: CSSSLRDRLSDTQYF.

V usage is TRBV6-5 and J usage is TRBJ2-5; 13 bases fit TRBD2. Germline CDR1 and CDR2: MNHEY and SVGAGI. With 7 bases clipped from V and 5 bases from J, the junction kept 7 bases outside the gene matches. This CDR3 region has 15 residues. CDR3 sequence: CASKLAGGPRETQYF. As DNA, the CDR3 is TGTGCCAGCAAACTAGCGGGGGGGCCCAGGGAGACCCAGTACTTC.

Written as DNA, the CDR3 is TGCGCCAGCAGCTTGGGACAGTCAAGCAATCAGCCCCAGCATTTT. This sequence encodes CASSLGQSSNQPQHF. V is TRBV5-1 and J is TRBJ1-5; TRBD1 is a possible D gene (5 bases). The V end lost 0 bases, the J end lost 1 base, and 8 bases lay between the germline ends. The length of the CDR3 is 15 residues. The germline V gene encodes CDR1 SGHRS and CDR2 YFSETQ. Combining the CDR3 with reference TRBV5-1 and TRBJ1-5 gives the whole variable domain KAGVTQTPRYLIKTRGQQVTLSCSPISGHRSVSWYQQTPGQGLQFLFEYFSETQRNKGNFPGRFSGRQFSNSRSEMNVSTLELGDSALYLCASSLGQSSNQPQHFGDGTRLSIL.

The J gene is TRBJ2-7, the V gene TRBV2, with D perhaps TRBD1 (6 bases). The CDR3 runs to 14 residues. Germline CDR1 SNHLY, CDR2 FYNNEI. V was pared by 2 bases and J by 0 bases, with 8 bases between. CDR3 protein: CASSERGFSYEQYF. DNA for the CDR3: TGTGCCAGCAGTGAAAGGGGGTTCTCCTACGAGCAGTACTTC.

V usage is TRBV30 and J usage is TRBJ1-6; the D gene is possibly TRBD1 (6 bases). Germline V gene data show CDR1 as GTSNPN and CDR2 as SVGIG (reference sequence). Trimming took off 1 base at V and 7 bases at J, with 14 bases between the two ends. The CDR3 runs to 15 residues. This CDR3 reads CAWSEGGTVNSPLHF. As DNA, the CDR3 is TGTGCCTGGAGTGAAGGGGGTACAGTGAATTCACCCCTCCACTTT.

This clone was detected once. V is TRBV28 and J is TRBJ1-1; D uncertain. Germline-derived CDR1 and CDR2 are MDHEN and SYDVKM. The CDR3 sequence is 13 residues long. Trimming pared 3 bases from V and 5 bases from J, leaving 10 bases between. CDR3 sequence reads: CASSFPLRTEAFF. The DNA of the CDR3 is TGTGCCAGCAGTTTCCCTCTACGGACTGAAGCTTTCTTT.

This clone showed up just a few times. The rearrangement links TRBV5-1 to TRBJ2-7; 7 bases are a match to TRBD1. The CDR3 contains 15 residues. V gave up 4 bases and J gave up 6 bases; unmatched junction bases: 13. CDR1 and CDR2 from the germline V gene are SGHRS and YFSETQ. CDR3 coding DNA: TGCGCCAGCAGCCCCGCCCTATCGACAGGGACCGAGCAGTACTTC. Its translation is CASSPALSTGTEQYF.